The 27 T cell receptor beta chains below come from one sample, sequenced in a study of blood T cell repertoires in COVID-19. Clones were sequenced by immunoSEQ multiplex PCR, and TCRdb holds only the in-frame ones, with some missing. The sample holds about 240,000 clones, more than 80% seen once. Sequenced: peripheral blood. The receptor source for this set is a human donor in a cohort sampled during active COVID-19.

This clone came up once. The V call is TRBV6-4, the J call TRBJ2-2; 10 bases map to TRBD2. CDR3 length equals 16 residues. CDR1 is MRHNA and CDR2 is SNTAGT in the germline V gene. Trimming removed 5 bases from V and 0 bases from J; junction bases left unmatched: 3. Here the CDR3 DNA reads TGTGCCAGCAGTCGGACTAGCGGAGCGAACACCGGGGAGCTGTTTTTT. It translates to CASSRTSGANTGELFF.

J is TRBJ2-3 and V is TRBV28, with 8 positions matching TRBD2. The J segment lost 3 bases and the V segment lost 8 bases, leaving 10 bases of the junction unmatched. CDR1 is MDHEN, CDR2 SYDVKM, per germline. The CDR3 sequence is 15 residues long. The CDR3 bases are TGTGCCAGCCTCAAGCGGGGGTGGGGGACAGATACGCAGTATTTT. Translated, it gives CASLKRGWGTDTQYF.

V and J are TRBV19 and TRBJ1-5, with 7 bases matching TRBD1. V lost 7 bases to trimming and J lost 6 bases; unmatched junction nucleotides: 12. The CDR3 runs 15 residues. Germline V gene lookup returns CDR1 LNHDA and CDR2 SQIVND (reference sequence). DNA for the CDR3: TGTGCCAGTACCCCGACAGGGCAAGCCAGTCAGCCCCAGCATTTT. This codes for CASTPTGQASQPQHF.

CDR3 sequence reads: CASSFAVEGARGYGYTF. The DNA of the CDR3 is TGTGCCAGCAGTTTTGCAGTGGAGGGGGCGCGAGGCTATGGCTACACCTTC. The V and J genes are TRBV27 and TRBJ1-2, with 7 bases aligning to TRBD1. The CDR3 loop spans 17 amino acids. Losses at the gene ends were 3 bases for V and 4 bases for J; bases not matched to a gene: 14. Per the germline V gene, CDR1 is MNHEY and CDR2 is SMNVEV (reference sequence).

The genes are TRBV6-5 and TRBJ1-4, with a weak D call TRBD1 (5 bases). The V end lost 0 bases, the J end lost 7 bases, and 15 bases lay between the germline ends. Germline assignment: CDR1 MNHEY and CDR2 SVGAGI. There are 16 residues in the CDR3. The CDR3 here is CASSYSGGGAAEKLFF. The CDR3 nucleotides read TGTGCCAGCAGTTACTCCGGGGGAGGGGCGGCTGAAAAACTGTTTTTT.

This rearrangement joins TRBV2 to TRBJ2-3, with a tentative D call TRBD2 (5 bases). CDR1 and CDR2 from the germline V gene are SNHLY and FYNNEI. CDR3 size: 13 residues. The V end was cut by 8 bases, the J end by 2 bases, with 11 bases between. The CDR3, as DNA: TGTGCCAGCGAGGGTCGTAACACAGATACGCAGTATTTT. Translating gives CASEGRNTDTQYF. Full variable domain (outside the CDR3, taken from reference TRBV2 and TRBJ2-3): EPEVTQTPSHQVTQMGQEVILRCVPISNHLYFYWYRQILGQKVEFLVSFYNNEISEKSEIFDDQFSVERPDGSNFTLKIRSTKLEDSAMYFCASEGRNTDTQYFGPGTRLTVL.

V and J are TRBV3-1 (or the pseudogene TRBV3-2) and TRBJ2-5; the D gene is possibly TRBD2 (6 bases). Trimming stripped 5 bases from V and 5 bases from J, with 9 bases between. Germline CDR1 and CDR2: LGHDT and YNNKEL (reference sequence). This CDR3 has 12 amino acids. CDR3 DNA: TGTGCCAGCAGCTTTGGGGGGGAGACCCAGTACTTC. This encodes CASSFGGETQYF.

This chain links TRBV19 with TRBJ2-1, with D perhaps TRBD2 (5 bases). The length of the CDR3 is 11 residues. V was cut by 8 bases and J by 10 bases, with 12 bases left in between. Germline V gives CDR1 LNHDA, CDR2 SQIVND (reference sequence). This CDR3 reads CASATSGEQFF. The CDR3 DNA reads as TGTGCCAGTGCGACGAGCGGCGAGCAGTTCTTC.

This clone is a singleton in its sample. The V call is TRBV5-1, the J call TRBJ2-3, with TRBD1 as a possible D gene (6 bases). Trimming took off 4 bases at V and 1 base at J, with 16 bases between the two ends. The CDR3 is made up of 16 amino acids. Germline V gene data show CDR1 as SGHRS and CDR2 as YFSETQ. The CDR3 nucleotides read TGCGCCAGCAGCGGCGGACAGACTCGAGGCACAGATACGCAGTATTTT. Its translation is CASSGGQTRGTDTQYF.

The V and J genes are TRBV6-1 and TRBJ1-2; 10 nucleotides line up with TRBD1. Per germline, CDR1 MNHNS and CDR2 SASEGT. The CDR3 runs to 16 residues. Trimming removed 4 bases from V and 3 bases from J; junction bases left unmatched: 8. The DNA of the CDR3 is TGTGCCAGCAGTGCCCGGGACAGGGGCCCAGACTATGGCTACACCTTC. It codes for CASSARDRGPDYGYTF.

The CDR3 coding sequence is TGTGCCAGTTCTGGGACAGGGAGATACGAGCAGTACTTC. It specifies CASSGTGRYEQYF. The chain joins TRBV6-5 to TRBJ2-7, with 9 bases that match TRBD1. Germline CDR1 is MNHEY and CDR2 is SVGAGI. The CDR3 is 13 amino acids. V was pared by 9 bases and J by 4 bases, with 7 bases of the junction left unmatched.

The rearrangement uses TRBV5-1 and TRBJ2-7; perhaps TRBD2 as D (5 bases). Per germline, CDR1 SGHRS and CDR2 YFSETQ. The CDR3 covers 14 residues. V lost 6 bases to trimming and J lost 0 bases, with 13 bases between them. The CDR3 region is CASKAGTVSYEQYF. The CDR3, as DNA: TGCGCCAGCAAGGCGGGTACGGTCTCCTACGAGCAGTACTTC.

The chain uses TRBV27 and TRBJ1-4; D is possibly TRBD1 (5 bases). This CDR3 is 15 amino acids long. Germline V gene lookup returns CDR1 MNHEY and CDR2 SMNVEV (reference sequence). Trimming pared 4 bases from V and 6 bases from J, leaving 15 bases between. For the CDR3, the DNA is TGTGCCAGCAGTTACCTGACTGGGGGGGATGAAAAACTGTTTTTT. It codes for CASSYLTGGDEKLFF. The whole variable domain, remainder taken from reference TRBV27 and TRBJ1-4, is EAQVTQNPRYLITVTGKKLTVTCSQNMNHEYMSWYRQDPGLGLRQIYYSMNVEVTDKGDVPEGYKVSRKEKRNFPLILESPSPNQTSLYFCASSYLTGGDEKLFFGSGTQLSVL.

V and J are TRBV5-1 and TRBJ1-4; 8 bases are a match to TRBD1. The germline V gene has CDR1 SGHRS and CDR2 YFSETQ. V dropped 3 bases and J dropped 7; count of bases not matched to a gene: 5. The CDR3 covers 14 residues. CDR3 protein: CASSSGTGIEKLFF. DNA of the CDR3: TGCGCCAGCAGCTCCGGGACAGGCATTGAAAAACTGTTTTTT.

The rearrangement links TRBV3-1 (or the pseudogene TRBV3-2) to TRBJ2-7; a weak D match, TRBD2 (5 bases). CDR3 length equals 14 residues. Germline V gene data show CDR1 as LGHDT and CDR2 as YNNKEL (reference sequence). V dropped 3 bases and J dropped 2 bases, with 11 bases sitting between them. CDR3 in DNA: TGTGCCAGCAGCCAGTTGAGCGGAACCTACGAGCAGTACTTC. Encoded protein: CASSQLSGTYEQYF.

This clone was seen more than once but under ten times. The genes are TRBV3-1 (or the pseudogene TRBV3-2) and TRBJ1-5, with D possibly being TRBD1 (5 bases). CDR3 length equals 15 residues. Trimming took 4 bases from V and 0 from J, leaving 10 bases between them. Per the germline V gene, CDR1 is LGHDT and CDR2 is YNNKEL (reference sequence). CDR3 loop: CASSPMGGSNQPQHF. The CDR3 DNA follows: TGTGCCAGCAGCCCGATGGGGGGTAGCAATCAGCCCCAGCATTTT.

The chain recombines TRBV5-1 with TRBJ1-3; 7 nucleotides agree with TRBD1. The V gene end was trimmed by 3 bases and the J gene end by 0 bases; junction bases not matched to a gene: 3. The CDR3 length is 15 residues. Germline CDR1 reads SGHRS; CDR2 reads YFSETQ. CDR3 sequence (DNA): TGCGCCAGCAGCTCGGGACAGAGCTCTGGAAACACCATATATTTT. It translates to CASSSGQSSGNTIYF.

The V gene is TRBV5-1, the J gene TRBJ1-1; tentative D call: TRBD1 (6 bases). The CDR3 loop spans 14 amino acids. The germline V gene has CDR1 SGHRS and CDR2 YFSETQ. Trimming took 0 bases from V and 8 from J, leaving 14 bases between them. The CDR3 DNA is TGCGCCAGCAGCTTGGACAGGGCGCCAACCGAAGCTTTCTTT. It translates to CASSLDRAPTEAFF.

This clone was seen more than once but under ten times. The V and J genes are TRBV5-1 and TRBJ1-2; 9 nucleotides line up with TRBD1. Unmatched junction bases numbered 3, after V lost 3 bases and J lost 6 bases. CDR1 and CDR2 (germline): SGHRS, YFSETQ. There are 13 residues in the CDR3. For the CDR3, the DNA is TGCGCCAGCAGCTGGGACAGGGAGGATGGCTACACCTTC. Protein product: CASSWDREDGYTF. Combining the CDR3 with reference TRBV5-1 and TRBJ1-2 gives the whole variable domain KAGVTQTPRYLIKTRGQQVTLSCSPISGHRSVSWYQQTPGQGLQFLFEYFSETQRNKGNFPGRFSGRQFSNSRSEMNVSTLELGDSALYLCASSWDREDGYTFGSGTRLTVV.

The rearrangement joins TRBV4-1 to TRBJ2-1; TRBD1 might be the D (6 bases). The germline V and J ends were trimmed by 4 bases and 7 bases, with 14 bases remaining between them. CDR3 length: 14 residues. CDR1 MGHRA and CDR2 YSYEKL come from the germline V gene. This CDR3 is CASSPAGQWNEQFF. CDR3 nucleotide sequence: TGCGCCAGCAGCCCAGCAGGACAGTGGAATGAGCAGTTCTTC.

To note about this clone: A much larger clone differs by one base, so this may be a read error. V and J are TRBV11-2 and TRBJ1-1; D is unclear. The length of the CDR3 is 12 residues. Trimming took off 6 bases at V and 4 bases at J, with 9 bases between the two ends. Germline-derived CDR1 and CDR2 are SGHAT and FQNNGV. CDR3 amino acids: CASSREGTEAFF. The DNA for the CDR3 is TGTGCCAGCAGTCGAGAGGGCACTGAAGCTTTCTTT.

The chain has TRBV7-9 and TRBJ1-1, with no clear D. From germline, CDR1 is SEHNR and CDR2 FQNEAQ (reference sequence). V was trimmed by 2 bases and J by 0 bases, leaving 4 bases between them. This CDR3 is built from 13 residues. The CDR3 loop reads CASSLLMNTEAFF. As DNA, the CDR3 is TGTGCCAGCAGCTTACTAATGAACACTGAAGCTTTCTTT.

This clone is a singleton in its sample. The gene calls are TRBV4-1 and TRBJ1-4; D might be TRBD1 (5 bases). Germline V gene data show CDR1 as MGHRA and CDR2 as YSYEKL. V lost 4 bases, J lost 2 bases, and 11 bases lay in between. The CDR3 extends over 15 amino acids. This CDR3 reads CASSPRQTTNEKLFF. Here the CDR3 DNA reads TGCGCCAGCAGCCCTAGACAGACTACTAATGAAAAACTGTTTTTT.

The J gene is TRBJ2-3, the V gene TRBV29-1; 7 nucleotides match TRBD1. The trim removed 0 bases at V and 3 bases at J, leaving 12 bases unmatched. CDR1 is SQVTM and CDR2 is ANQGSEA in the germline V gene. The CDR3 consists of 17 residues. CDR3 amino acids: CSVEEPASRQGTDTQYF. CDR3 nucleotides: TGCAGCGTTGAAGAGCCCGCATCGAGACAGGGAACAGATACGCAGTATTTT.

Concerning this clone: The junction and the germline gene differ at one end; a read error may be behind it. CDR3 amino acids: CASSRSRQGNGELFF. For the CDR3, the DNA is TGTGCTAGCAGCCGAAGCAGACAGGGTAACGGGGAGCTGTTTTTT. The rearrangement joins TRBV7-7 to TRBJ2-2; TRBD1 matches 7 bases. Germline assignment: CDR1 SSHAT and CDR2 FNYEAQ (reference sequence). The CDR3 spans 15 residues.

This chain joins TRBV28 and TRBJ1-1; D is ambiguous. CDR3 length equals 21 residues. Germline loops: CDR1 MDHEN, CDR2 SYDVKM. V was clipped by 1 base and J by 1 base, with 28 bases between them. The CDR3: CASSLSLTTRGRAAENTEAFF. The CDR3 bases are TGTGCCAGCAGTTTATCGTTAACCACCCGAGGCCGGGCAGCGGAGAACACTGAAGCTTTCTTT.

V and J are TRBV11-2 and TRBJ2-7; tentative D call: TRBD2 (5 bases). Trimming took off 3 bases at V and 4 bases at J, with 10 bases between the two ends. The CDR3 contains 13 residues. CDR1 and CDR2 (germline): SGHAT, FQNNGV. The CDR3 DNA follows: TGTGCCAGCAGCTTGAGGAGGCCTTACGAGCAGTACTTC. It encodes CASSLRRPYEQYF.